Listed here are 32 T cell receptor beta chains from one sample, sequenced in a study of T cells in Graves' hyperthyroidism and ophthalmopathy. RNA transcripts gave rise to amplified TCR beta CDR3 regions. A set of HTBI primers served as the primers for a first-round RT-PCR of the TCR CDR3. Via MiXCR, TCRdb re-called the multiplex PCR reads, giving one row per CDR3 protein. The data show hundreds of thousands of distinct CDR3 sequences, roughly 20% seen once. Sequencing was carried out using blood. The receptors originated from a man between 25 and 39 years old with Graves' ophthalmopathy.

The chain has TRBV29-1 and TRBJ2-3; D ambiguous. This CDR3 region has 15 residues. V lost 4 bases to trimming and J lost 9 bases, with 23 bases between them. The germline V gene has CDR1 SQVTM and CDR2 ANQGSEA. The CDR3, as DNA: TGCAGCGTTGGGGATGGCTCCGGTTGGCCGAGAACGCAGTATTTT. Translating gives CSVGDGSGWPRTQYF.

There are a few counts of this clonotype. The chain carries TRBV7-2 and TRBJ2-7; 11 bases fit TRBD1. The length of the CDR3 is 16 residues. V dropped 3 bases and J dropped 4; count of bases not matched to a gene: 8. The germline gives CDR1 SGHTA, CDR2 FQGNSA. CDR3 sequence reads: CASSFRPGQGVYEQYF. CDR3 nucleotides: TGTGCCAGCAGCTTCCGCCCGGGACAGGGGGTTTACGAGCAGTACTTC.

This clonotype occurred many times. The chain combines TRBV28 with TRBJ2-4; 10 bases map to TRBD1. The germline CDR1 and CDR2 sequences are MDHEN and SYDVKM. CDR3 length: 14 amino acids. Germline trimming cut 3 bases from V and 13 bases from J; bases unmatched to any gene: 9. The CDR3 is CASSFPGQGSRQYF. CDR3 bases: TGTGCCAGCAGTTTCCCGGGACAGGGGAGCAGGCAGTACTTC. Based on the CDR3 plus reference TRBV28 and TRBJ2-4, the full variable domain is DVKVTQSSRYLVKRTGEKVFLECVQDMDHENMFWYRQDPGLGLRLIYFSYDVKMKEKGDIPEGYSVSREKKERFSLILESASTNQTSMYLCASSFPGQGSRQYFGAGTRLSVL.

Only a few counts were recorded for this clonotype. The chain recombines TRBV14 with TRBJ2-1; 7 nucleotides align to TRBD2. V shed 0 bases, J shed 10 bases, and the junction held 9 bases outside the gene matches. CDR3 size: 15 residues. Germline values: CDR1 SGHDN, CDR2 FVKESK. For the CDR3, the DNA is TGTGCCAGCAGCCAAGACTCTAGCGGAATGGGAGAGCAGTTCTTC. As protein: CASSQDSSGMGEQFF.

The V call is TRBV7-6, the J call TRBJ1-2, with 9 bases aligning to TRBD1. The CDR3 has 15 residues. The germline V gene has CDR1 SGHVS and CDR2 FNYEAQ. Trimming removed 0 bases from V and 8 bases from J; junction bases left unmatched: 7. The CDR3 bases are TGTGCCAGCAGCTTAGCAGAAGGACAGGGGTCCGGCTACACCTTC. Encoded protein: CASSLAEGQGSGYTF.

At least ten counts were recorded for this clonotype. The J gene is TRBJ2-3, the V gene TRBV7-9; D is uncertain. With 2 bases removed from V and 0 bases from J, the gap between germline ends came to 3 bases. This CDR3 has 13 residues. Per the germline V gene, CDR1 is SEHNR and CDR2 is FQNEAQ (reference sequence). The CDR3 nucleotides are TGTGCCAGCAGCTTATCCAGCACAGATACGCAGTATTTT. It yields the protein CASSLSSTDTQYF.

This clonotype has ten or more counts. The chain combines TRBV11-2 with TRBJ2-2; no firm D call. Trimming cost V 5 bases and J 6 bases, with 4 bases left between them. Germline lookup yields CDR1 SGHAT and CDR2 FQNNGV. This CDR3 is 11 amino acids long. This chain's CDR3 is CASSPAGELFF. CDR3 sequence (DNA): TGTGCCAGCAGCCCCGCCGGGGAGCTGTTTTTT.

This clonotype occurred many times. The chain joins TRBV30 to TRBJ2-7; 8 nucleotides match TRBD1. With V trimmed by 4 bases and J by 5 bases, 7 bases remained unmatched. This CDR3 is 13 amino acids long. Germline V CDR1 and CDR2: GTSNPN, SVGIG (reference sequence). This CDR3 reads CAWTSGQGNEQYF. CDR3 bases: TGTGCCTGGACCTCAGGACAGGGTAACGAGCAGTACTTC.

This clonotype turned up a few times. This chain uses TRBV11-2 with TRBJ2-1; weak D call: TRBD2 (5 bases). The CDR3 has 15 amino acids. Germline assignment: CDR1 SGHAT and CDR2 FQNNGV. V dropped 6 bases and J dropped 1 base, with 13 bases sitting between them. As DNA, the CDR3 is TGTGCCAGCAGTCTTACTAGATTGTCCTACAATGAGCAGTTCTTC. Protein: CASSLTRLSYNEQFF. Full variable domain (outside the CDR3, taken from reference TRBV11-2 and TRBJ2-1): EAGVAQSPRYKIIEKRQSVAFWCNPISGHATLYWYQQILGQGPKLLIQFQNNGVVDDSQLPKDRFSAERLKGVDSTLKIQPAKLEDSAVYLCASSLTRLSYNEQFFGPGTRLTVL.

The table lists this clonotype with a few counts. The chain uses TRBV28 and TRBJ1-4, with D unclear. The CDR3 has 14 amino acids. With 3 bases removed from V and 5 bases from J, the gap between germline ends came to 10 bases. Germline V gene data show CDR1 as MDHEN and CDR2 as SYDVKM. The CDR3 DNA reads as TGTGCCAGCAGTTTCGTAGGCCCCAATGAAAAACTGTTTTTT. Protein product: CASSFVGPNEKLFF.

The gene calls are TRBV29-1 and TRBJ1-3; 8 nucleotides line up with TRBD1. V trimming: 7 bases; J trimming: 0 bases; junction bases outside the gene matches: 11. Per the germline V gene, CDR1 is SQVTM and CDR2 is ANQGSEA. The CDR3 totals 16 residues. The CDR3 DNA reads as TGCAGCGCCCGGGTAGGGACAGGCTCCTCTGGAAACACCATATATTTT. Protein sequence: CSARVGTGSSGNTIYF.

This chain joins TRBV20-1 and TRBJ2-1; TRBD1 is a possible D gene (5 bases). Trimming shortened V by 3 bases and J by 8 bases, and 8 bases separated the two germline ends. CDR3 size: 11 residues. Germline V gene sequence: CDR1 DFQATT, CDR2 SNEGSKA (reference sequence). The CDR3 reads CSASPGYEQFF. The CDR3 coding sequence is TGCAGTGCTAGTCCAGGGTATGAGCAGTTCTTC.

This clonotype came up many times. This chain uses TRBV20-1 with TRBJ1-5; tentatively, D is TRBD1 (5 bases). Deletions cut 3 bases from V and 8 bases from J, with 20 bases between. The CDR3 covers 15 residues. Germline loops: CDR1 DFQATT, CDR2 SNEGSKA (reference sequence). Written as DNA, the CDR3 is TGCAGTGCTAGGGGGACCCTAGGTAGGAGTGAGCCCCAGCATTTT. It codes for CSARGTLGRSEPQHF.

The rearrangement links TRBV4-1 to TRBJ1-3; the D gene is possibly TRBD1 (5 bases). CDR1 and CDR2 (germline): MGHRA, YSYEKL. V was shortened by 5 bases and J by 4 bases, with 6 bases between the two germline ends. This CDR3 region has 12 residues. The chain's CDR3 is CASSRDGNTIYF. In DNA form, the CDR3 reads TGCGCCAGCAGCAGGGACGGAAACACCATATATTTT.

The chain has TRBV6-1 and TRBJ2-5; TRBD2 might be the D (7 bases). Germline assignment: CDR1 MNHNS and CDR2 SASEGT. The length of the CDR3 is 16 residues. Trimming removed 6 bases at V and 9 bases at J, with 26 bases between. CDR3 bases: TGTGCCAGCAGCCCGGGGGGAGGGACATTTGGAGGCCCCCAGTACTTC. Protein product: CASSPGGGTFGGPQYF.

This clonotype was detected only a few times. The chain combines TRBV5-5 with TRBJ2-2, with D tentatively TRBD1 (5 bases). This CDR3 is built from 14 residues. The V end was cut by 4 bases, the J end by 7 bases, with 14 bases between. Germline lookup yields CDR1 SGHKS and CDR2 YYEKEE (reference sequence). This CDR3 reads CASSRVQGGGELFF. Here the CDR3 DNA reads TGTGCCAGCAGCCGAGTTCAGGGCGGCGGGGAGCTGTTTTTT. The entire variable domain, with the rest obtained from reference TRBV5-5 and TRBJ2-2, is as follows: DAGVTQSPTHLIKTRGQQVTLRCSPISGHKSVSWYQQVLGQGPQFIFQYYEKEERGRGNFPDRFSARQFPNYSSELNVNALLLGDSALYLCASSRVQGGGELFFGEGSRLTVL.

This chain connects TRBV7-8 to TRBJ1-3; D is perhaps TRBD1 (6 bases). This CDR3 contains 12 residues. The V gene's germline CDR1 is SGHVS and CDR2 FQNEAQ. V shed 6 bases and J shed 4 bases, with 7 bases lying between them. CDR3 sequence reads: CASRGQGNTIYF. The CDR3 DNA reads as TGTGCCAGCAGAGGACAGGGAAACACCATATATTTT. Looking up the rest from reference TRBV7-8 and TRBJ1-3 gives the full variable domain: GAGVSQSPRYKVAKRGQDVALRCDPISGHVSLFWYQQALGQGPEFLTYFQNEAQLDKSGLPSDRFFAERPEGSVSTLKIQRTQQEDSAVYLCASRGQGNTIYFGEGSWLTVV.

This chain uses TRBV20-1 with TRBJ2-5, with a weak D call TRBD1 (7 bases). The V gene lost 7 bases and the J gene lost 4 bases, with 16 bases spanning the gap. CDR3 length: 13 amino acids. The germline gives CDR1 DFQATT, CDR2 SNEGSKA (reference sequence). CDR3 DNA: TGCAGTGGAAATAAGGAGGGGGCAGAGACCCAGTACTTC. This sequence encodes CSGNKEGAETQYF.

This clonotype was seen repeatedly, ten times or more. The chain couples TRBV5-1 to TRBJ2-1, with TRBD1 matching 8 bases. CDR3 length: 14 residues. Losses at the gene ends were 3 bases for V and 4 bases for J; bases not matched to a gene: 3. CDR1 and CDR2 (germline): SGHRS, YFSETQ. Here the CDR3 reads CASSSRTGYNEQFF. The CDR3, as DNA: TGCGCCAGCAGCTCCAGGACAGGGTACAATGAGCAGTTCTTC.

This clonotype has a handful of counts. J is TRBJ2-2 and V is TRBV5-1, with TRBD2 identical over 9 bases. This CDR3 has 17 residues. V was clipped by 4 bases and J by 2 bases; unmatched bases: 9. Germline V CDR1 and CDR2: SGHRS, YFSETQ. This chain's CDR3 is CASSLSWREGNTGELFF. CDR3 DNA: TGCGCCAGCAGCCTTAGCTGGCGGGAGGGAAACACCGGGGAGCTGTTTTTT.

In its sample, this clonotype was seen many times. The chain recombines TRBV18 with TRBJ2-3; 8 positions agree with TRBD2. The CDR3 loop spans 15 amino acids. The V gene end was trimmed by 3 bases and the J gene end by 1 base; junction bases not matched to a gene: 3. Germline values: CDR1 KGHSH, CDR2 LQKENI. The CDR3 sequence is CASSPTSAGTDTQYF. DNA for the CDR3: TGTGCCAGCTCACCGACTAGCGCGGGCACAGATACGCAGTATTTT.

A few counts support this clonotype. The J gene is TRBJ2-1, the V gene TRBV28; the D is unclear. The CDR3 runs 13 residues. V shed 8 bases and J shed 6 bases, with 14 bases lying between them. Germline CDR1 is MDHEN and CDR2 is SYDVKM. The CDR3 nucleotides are TGTGCCAGCGAGACTCCGAGACGCAATGAGCAGTTCTTC. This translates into CASETPRRNEQFF.

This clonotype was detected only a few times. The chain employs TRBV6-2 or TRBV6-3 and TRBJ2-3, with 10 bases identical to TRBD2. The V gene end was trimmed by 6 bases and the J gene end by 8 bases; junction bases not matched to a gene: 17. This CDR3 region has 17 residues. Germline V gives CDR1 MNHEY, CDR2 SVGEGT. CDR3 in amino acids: CASSDRTSGPRSGTQYF. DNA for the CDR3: TGTGCCAGCAGCGACCGGACTAGCGGCCCCAGATCGGGTACGCAGTATTTT.

The CDR3 nucleotides read TGTGCCAGCAGTTTCAGGGGGCGTTCCTATGGCTACACCTTC. Protein: CASSFRGRSYGYTF. This sequence joins TRBV12-3 or TRBV12-4 and TRBJ1-2; 8 bases line up with TRBD1. This CDR3 is 14 amino acids long. The trim removed 3 bases at V and 4 bases at J, leaving 4 bases unmatched.

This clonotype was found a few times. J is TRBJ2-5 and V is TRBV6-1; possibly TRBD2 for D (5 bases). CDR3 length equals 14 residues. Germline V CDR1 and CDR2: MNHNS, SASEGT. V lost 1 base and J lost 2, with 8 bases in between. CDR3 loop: CASSEDGGQETQYF. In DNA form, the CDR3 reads TGTGCCAGCAGTGAAGACGGAGGTCAAGAGACCCAGTACTTC.

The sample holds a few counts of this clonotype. Here the CDR3 DNA reads TGTGCCAGCAGTTCTACAGCGGGGAGGGTACCCTACGAGCAGTACTTC. Protein: CASSSTAGRVPYEQYF. V usage is TRBV6-2 or TRBV6-3 and J usage is TRBJ2-7, with TRBD2 matching 7 bases. This CDR3 region has 16 residues. With V trimmed by 4 bases and J by 2 bases, 11 bases remained unmatched. Germline CDR1 and CDR2: MNHEY and SVGEGT.

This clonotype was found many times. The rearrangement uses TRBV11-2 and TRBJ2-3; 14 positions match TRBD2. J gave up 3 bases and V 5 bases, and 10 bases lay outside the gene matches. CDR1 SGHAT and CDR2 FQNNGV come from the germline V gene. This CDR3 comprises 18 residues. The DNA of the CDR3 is TGTGCCAGCAGCCCAAATGGAGGGACTAGCGGGAGAACAGATACGCAGTATTTT. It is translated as CASSPNGGTSGRTDTQYF.

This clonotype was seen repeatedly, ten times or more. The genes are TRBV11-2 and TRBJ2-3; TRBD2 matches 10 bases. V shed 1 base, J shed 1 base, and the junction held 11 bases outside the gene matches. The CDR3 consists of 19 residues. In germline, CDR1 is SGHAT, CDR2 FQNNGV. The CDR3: CASSLGTSGLPLRTDTQYF. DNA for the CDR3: TGTGCCAGCAGCTTAGGGACTAGCGGACTCCCTCTACGCACAGATACGCAGTATTTT.

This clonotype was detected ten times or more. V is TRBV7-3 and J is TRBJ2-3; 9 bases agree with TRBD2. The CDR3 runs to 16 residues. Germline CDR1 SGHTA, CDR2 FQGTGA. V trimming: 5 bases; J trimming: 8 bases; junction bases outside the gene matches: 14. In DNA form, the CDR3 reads TGTGCCAGCAGCCGCAGGGTTAGCGGGAGTGGCGCTACGCAGTATTTT. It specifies CASSRRVSGSGATQYF.

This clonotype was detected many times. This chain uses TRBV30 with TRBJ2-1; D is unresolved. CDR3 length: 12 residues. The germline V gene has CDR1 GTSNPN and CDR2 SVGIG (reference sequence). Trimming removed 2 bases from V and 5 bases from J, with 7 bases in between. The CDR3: CAWSRTNNEQFF. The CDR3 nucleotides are TGTGCCTGGAGTAGGACCAACAATGAGCAGTTCTTC.

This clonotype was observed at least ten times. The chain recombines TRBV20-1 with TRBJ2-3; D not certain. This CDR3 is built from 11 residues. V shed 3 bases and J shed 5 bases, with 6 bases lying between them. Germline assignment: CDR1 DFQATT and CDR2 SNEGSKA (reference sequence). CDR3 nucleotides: TGCAGTGCTAGTAAGGGAGATACGCAGTATTTT. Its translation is CSASKGDTQYF.

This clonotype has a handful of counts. Written as DNA, the CDR3 is TGTGCCAGCAGCTTGGGTATTGCGCCGCCACTTGGGGAGCAGTTCTTC. Its protein product is CASSLGIAPPLGEQFF. The V call is TRBV5-5, the J call TRBJ2-1; no definite D call. Germline CDR1 is SGHKS and CDR2 is YYEKEE (reference sequence). The CDR3 is 16 residues long. Trimming left V 0 bases short and J 10 bases short, with 20 bases between.